A selection of T cell receptor beta chains follows, all from one sample in a study of Graves' ophthalmopathy and Graves' hyperthyroidism. MiXCR was run by TCRdb on the multiplex PCR reads, yielding one entry per CDR3 protein. There are hundreds of thousands of distinct CDR3 sequences in the sample; about 21% occur only once, and 2.5% to 3.5% lies in the top ten. Input material: peripheral blood. All receptors come from a woman under 30 with stable Graves' hyperthyroidism. Each CDR3 is given with its conserved first and last residue. A D gene is named only where the DNA matches it firmly. Part of the rows lack a size; the others show once, few, many or a class for expanded clones.

>TRBV11-2|TRBJ1-3|16|-|many
TGTGCCAGCAGCTCAAACGGGGCTGGCTCTGGAAACACCATATATTTT
CASSSNGAGSGNTIYF
>TRBV19|TRBJ1-5|15|TRBD1|few
TGTGCCAGCCGAGAAACGGACAGGGTAAGACAGCCCCAGCATTTT
CASRETDRVRQPQHF
>TRBV29-1|TRBJ1-5|14|TRBD1|many
TGCAGCGTTGGTGAGGGGGCCTCTCATCAGCCCCAGCATTTT
CSVGEGASHQPQHF
>TRBV30|TRBJ2-7|14|-|many
TGTGCCTGGAGTACACCCCGGTATCGGTACGAGCAGTACTTC
CAWSTPRYRYEQYF
>TRBV28|TRBJ2-7|12|-|many
TGTGCCAGCAGCTTTGGTGACTACGAGCAGTACTTC
CASSFGDYEQYF
>TRBV11-1|TRBJ2-7|15|TRBD2|many
TGTGCCAGCAGCCTACGGGAGGTTGGGTCCTACGAGCAGTACTTC
CASSLREVGSYEQYF
>TRBV19|TRBJ1-2|14|-|many
TGTGCCAGTAGTCCGTACGGATTTAACTATGGCTACACCTTC
CASSPYGFNYGYTF
>TRBV11-2|TRBJ2-7|15|TRBD2|many
TGTGCCAGCAGCGCGACCGGGACTAGCGGATACGAGCAGTACTTC
CASSATGTSGYEQYF
>TRBV4-1|TRBJ1-2|15|-|-
TGCGCCAGCAGCCAAGAGCGGGGAGCCCGGGATGGCTACACCTTC
CASSQERGARDGYTF
>TRBV6-1|TRBJ2-7|13|TRBD1|many
TGTGCCAGCAGAAGGACAGGGCTCTACGAGCAGTACTTC
CASRRTGLYEQYF
>TRBV29-1|TRBJ2-7|12|-|many
TGCAGCGTTGGAGTGAGCTCCTACGAGCAGTACTTC
CSVGVSSYEQYF
>TRBV12-5|TRBJ1-5|20|-|-
TGTGCTAGTGGTTTGGTTTCAGTTCCCCTCTCAGTTCCCCTCGATCAGCCCCAGCATTTT
CASGLVSVPLSVPLDQPQHF
>TRBV10-3|TRBJ2-2|19|TRBD2|few
TGTGCCATCCGTGCGCCGACTAGCGGGACCCACACGAACACCGGGGAGCTGTTTTTT
CAIRAPTSGTHTNTGELFF
>TRBV7-2|TRBJ2-5|15|-|many
TGTGCCAGCAGCCCAGCTAGACTTAGTCAAGAGACCCAGTACTTC
CASSPARLSQETQYF
>TRBV24-1|TRBJ1-2|14|TRBD1|many
TGTGCCACCAGTGATCCGACAGGGGGATATGGCTACACCTTC
CATSDPTGGYGYTF
>TRBV10-2|TRBJ2-5|14|-|many
TGCGCCAGCAGGCAGGGGCTAATCGTTGAGACCCAGTACTTC
CASRQGLIVETQYF
>TRBV12-3/TRBV12-4|TRBJ2-2|18|TRBD1|few
TGTGCCAGCAGTCTACCCCCGGGACAGGGGGATAAAGACGGGGAGCTGTTTTTT
CASSLPPGQGDKDGELFF
>TRBV20-1|TRBJ2-7|15|TRBD2|many
TGCAGTGCTAACGATCCCGCTAGCGGCGCCTACGAGCAGTACTTC
CSANDPASGAYEQYF
>TRBV2|TRBJ1-5|14|-|many
TGTGCCAGCAGTGAGGCCTTAGGCACTCAGCCCCAGCATTTT
CASSEALGTQPQHF
>TRBV6-1|TRBJ1-5|14|TRBD1|many
TGTGCCAGCAGCTCAGACAGGGGGGGACAGCCCCAGCATTTT
CASSSDRGGQPQHF
>TRBV6-2/TRBV6-3|TRBJ1-1|15|-|-
TGTGCCAGCAGTAACCAGGGGAAAGGAGGCACTGAAGCTTTCTTT
CASSNQGKGGTEAFF